The clone carrying this T cell receptor (beta chain) has a count of ten or more. This sample was taken from a study of neurological immune-mediated disorders. TCRdb reprocessed the 5' RACE reads via MiXCR and lists one record per CDR3 protein. The data contain around 47,000 distinct CDR3 sequences, roughly 13% of them seen just once; the ten biggest clones take up 1.3%. This CDR3 comprises 18 residues. The J segment lost 6 bases and the V segment lost 0 bases, leaving 16 bases of the junction unmatched. Germline assignment: CDR1 MGHRA and CDR2 YSYEKL. The controls, all healthy individuals, were blood bank volunteers in Maryland, USA.

The receptor comes from a female donor in good health. What was sequenced was PBMCs. The chain carries TRBV4-1 and TRBJ2-7; 8 bases align to TRBD1. Here the CDR3 reads CASSQEAQGAFLRGEQYF. In nucleotides, the CDR3 is TGCGCCAGCAGCCAAGAGGCCCAGGGGGCTTTCTTGCGGGGCGAGCAGTACTTC.